This TCR beta chain was sequenced during a study of cytomegalovirus exposure and HLA in healthy donors. General study findings and limits: The later analysis indicated that the majority of CMV-associated TCR beta chains appeared HLA-restricted. Some V segments (TRBV6-2 and TRBV6-3 among them) were excluded as indistinguishable.

This clone has ten or more counts. Its target is not known. This PCR relied on a set of 60 Vbeta primers and 13 Jbeta primers. This table comes from immunoSEQ multiplex PCR, and its TCRdb copy is limited to in-frame clones, with some not included. The profile shows some 140,000 clones, around 72% of them singletons. The germline CDR1 and CDR2 sequences are MNHNS and SASEGT. The CDR3 totals 15 residues. J gave up 4 bases and V 0 bases, and 1 base lay outside the gene matches. The chain couples TRBV6-1 to TRBJ1-3; 9 bases are a match to TRBD1. The sequence was obtained from a woman between 18 and 29 years old in good health and CMV-seronegative. The specimen sequenced was PBMCs. This CDR3 is CASSEAGTGGNTIYF. The CDR3 nucleotides read TGTGCCAGCAGTGAAGCCGGGACAGGGGGAAACACCATATATTTT.